This TCR beta chain is drawn from a study of cytotoxic CD8 clonotypes in ibrutinib-treated CLL. Libraries were prepared by immunoSEQ multiplex PCR; TCRdb keeps only in-frame clonotypes and omits some of them. This sample has about 150,000 clones, with over 60% found just once. The ends lost 4 bases at V and 7 bases at J; junction bases unmatched: 8. The CDR3 runs 14 residues. Germline CDR1 and CDR2: SGDLS and YYNGEE. This clonotype was obtained from a human donor with chronic lymphocytic leukemia. The chain couples TRBV9 to TRBJ1-2, with TRBD1 matching 9 bases. The source was PBMCs, collected after 12 months of ibrutinib treatment. The CDR3 reads CASSLPGQGTGYTF. The CDR3 DNA follows: TGTGCCAGCAGCTTGCCGGGACAGGGTACTGGCTACACCTTC.